The rows below give T cell receptor beta chains drawn from one sample of a study of control samples from healthy donors and cancer patients. Sequencing was performed with immunoSEQ multiplex PCR; in TCRdb, only in-frame clones are kept and a portion is missing. Of around 150,000 clones in the sample, 70% to 90% are singletons; the top ten hold around 12%. Sequencing was performed on blood. Receptor source: a man younger than 40 in good health. The CDR3 runs from the conserved cysteine through the conserved F or W.

V gene,CDR3 protein
TRBV7-9,CASSLALTNTEAFF
TRBV21-1,CASSLRGQADSPLHF
TRBV18,CASSPGTGETNTIYF
TRBV2,CASRSHLNGPYEQYF
TRBV28,CASSLGTTYEQYF
TRBV19,CASAWDRINIQYF
TRBV29-1,CSVESNTEAFF
TRBV6-6,CASSYSGVGGAEAFF
TRBV6-4,CASSPDRDQPQHF
TRBV11-1,CASSLDRREQYF
TRBV5-4,CASSPGNFDSPLHF
TRBV6-5,CATLEEATNEKLFF
TRBV28,CASSASGETQYF
TRBV28,CASSLEEKLFF
TRBV7-6,CASSSKEGMKAFF
TRBV5-1,CASSWGLPPEQYF
TRBV19,CATSRDTAPGKTQYF
TRBV6-4,CASSDSGGTDTQYF
TRBV7-8,CASSFPLDRSDYEQYF
TRBV6-5,CASREGTSGNTIYF
TRBV7-9,CASSLPGELFF
TRBV12-3/TRBV12-4,CASSLGDRRGYTF
TRBV14,CASSHLPGQGTQETQYF
TRBV18,CASSPGTTSDEQYF
TRBV2,CASSGDPSQPQHF
TRBV6-1,CASSEGGRSNQPQHF
TRBV15,CATSRRGQGDEQFF
TRBV18,CASSPDRGNSPLHF
TRBV27,CASSFGGLANTGELFF
TRBV2,CASSVEGQGNEKLFF
TRBV4-1,CASSQDSLTDTQYF
TRBV29-1,CSVISTAGNTIYF
TRBV7-9,CASSLVDRTGPQHF
TRBV5-6,CASSFLWQGLFAEAFF